The 27 T cell receptor beta chains listed next were all sequenced from one sample in a study of T cells after yellow fever vaccination. TCRdb used MiXCR to reprocess the 5' RACE reads, holding one entry per CDR3 protein. The sample holds some 300,000 distinct CDR3 sequences; around 8.6% are singletons and the top ten take around 3.3%. The sample consisted of CD4+ T cells sorted from PBMCs, taken 5 days after the yellow fever booster vaccination. These receptors were collected from a young man who received the YFV17D yellow fever vaccine.

This chain connects TRBV4-3 to TRBJ2-3, with TRBD2 matching 9 bases. V was clipped by 1 base and J by 5 bases; unmatched bases: 7. Germline values: CDR1 LGHNA, CDR2 YSLEER. The CDR3 has 16 amino acids. The CDR3, as DNA: TGCGCCAGCAGCCAAGGGGGCGGGGGGGCCCAAGATACGCAGTATTTT. Amino acids: CASSQGGGGAQDTQYF.

This clonotype has at least ten counts. This sequence joins TRBV20-1 and TRBJ2-7, with 7 bases matching TRBD1. The length of the CDR3 is 13 residues. V lost 4 bases, J lost 3 bases, and 6 bases stayed unmatched. Germline V CDR1 and CDR2: DFQATT, SNEGSKA (reference sequence). This chain's CDR3 is CSANGQVDYEQYV. The CDR3 bases are TGCAGTGCTAACGGACAGGTGGACTACGAGCAGTACGTC.

There are a few counts of this clonotype. The chain links TRBV5-1 to TRBJ2-1, with TRBD2 matching over 7 bases. CDR1 and CDR2 (germline): SGHRS, YFSETQ. This CDR3 is built from 14 residues. Trimming removed 5 bases from V and 6 bases from J; junction bases left unmatched: 8. The CDR3 is CASRRDYNPNEQFF. The CDR3 nucleotides read TGCGCCAGCAGACGGGACTATAATCCCAATGAGCAGTTCTTC.

The chain couples TRBV25-1 to TRBJ2-2; 8 bases line up with TRBD1. The germline CDR1 and CDR2 sequences are MGHDK and SYGVNS. CDR3 length: 14 residues. With V trimmed by 7 bases and J by 6 bases, 7 bases remained unmatched. Here the CDR3 DNA reads TGTGCCAGCACGCGCCAGGGGGCCCCCGGGGAGCTGTTTTTT. Translated, it gives CASTRQGAPGELFF.

The chain employs TRBV6-5 and TRBJ2-5; D not resolved. Trimming removed 7 bases at V and 2 bases at J, with 8 bases between. CDR1 is MNHEY, CDR2 SVGAGI, per germline. This CDR3 spans 12 amino acids. The CDR3 region is CASKAVQETQYF. CDR3 in DNA: TGTGCCAGCAAGGCGGTTCAAGAGACCCAGTACTTC.

In its sample, this clonotype was seen many times. The chain combines TRBV7-2 with TRBJ2-5, with a tentative D call TRBD1 (5 bases). Germline CDR1 SGHTA, CDR2 FQGNSA. V lost 6 bases and J 5 bases, leaving 10 bases between the germline ends. CDR3 length: 12 amino acids. This CDR3 is CASRGRGETQYF. The CDR3 nucleotides read TGTGCCAGCAGGGGAAGGGGTGAGACCCAGTACTTC. The complete variable domain, with remaining parts taken from reference TRBV7-2 and TRBJ2-5, reads GAGVSQSPSNKVTEKGKDVELRCDPISGHTALYWYRQSLGQGLEFLIYFQGNSAPDKSGLPSDRFSAERTGGSVSTLTIQRTQQEDSAVYLCASRGRGETQYFGPGTRLLVL.

The CDR3 here is CASSKFGWGSYEQYV. In nucleotides, the CDR3 is TGTGCCAGCAGTAAGTTCGGGTGGGGCTCCTACGAGCAGTACGTC. The rearrangement links TRBV28 to TRBJ2-7; D is ambiguous. Between the trimmed V and J ends, which lost 5 bases and 0 bases, there was a span of 14 bases. The CDR3 spans 15 residues. Germline values: CDR1 MDHEN, CDR2 SYDVKM.

The chain recombines TRBV5-1 with TRBJ2-3, with TRBD2 matching 11 bases. CDR3 length: 17 residues. The germline gives CDR1 SGHRS, CDR2 YFSETQ. The J segment lost 2 bases and the V segment lost 0 bases, leaving 5 bases of the junction unmatched. Here the CDR3 reads CASSLAATSGVTDTQYF. For the CDR3, the DNA is TGCGCCAGCAGCTTGGCCGCGACTAGCGGGGTCACAGATACGCAGTATTTT.

The chain has TRBV6-5 and TRBJ1-3, with a tentative D call TRBD1 (5 bases). Looked up from germline, CDR1 is MNHEY and CDR2 is SVGAGI. V lost 0 bases and J 1 base, leaving 16 bases between the germline ends. This CDR3 comprises 18 residues. CDR3 in DNA: TGTGCCAGCAGTTACTCGAGAACCCGAAGACAGTCTGGAAACACCATATATTTT. Protein: CASSYSRTRRQSGNTIYF.

The rearrangement joins TRBV7-9 to TRBJ2-5; no firm D call. Trimming left V 5 bases short and J 2 bases short, with 18 bases between. The CDR3 is 16 amino acids. CDR1 and CDR2 from the germline V gene are SEHNR and FQNEAQ (reference sequence). CDR3 sequence reads: CASSPLSFRAQETQYF. The CDR3 region has the DNA TGTGCCAGCAGCCCCCTCTCGTTTCGGGCTCAAGAGACCCAGTACTTC. The full variable domain, with the rest looked up from reference TRBV7-9 and TRBJ2-5, is DTGVSQNPRHKITKRGQNVTFRCDPISEHNRLYWYRQTLGQGPEFLTYFQNEAQLEKSRLLSDRFSAERPKGSFSTLEIQRTEQGDSAMYLCASSPLSFRAQETQYFGPGTRLLVL.

This clonotype occurred many times. The chain couples TRBV7-2 to TRBJ2-3; D unclear. This CDR3 region has 13 residues. Germline loops: CDR1 SGHTA, CDR2 FQGNSA. The V end was cut by 2 bases, the J end by 2 bases, with 5 bases between. The CDR3 DNA reads as TGTGCCAGCAGCTTACGGCCCACAGATACGCAGTATTTT. The encoded protein is CASSLRPTDTQYF.

This chain connects TRBV12-3 or TRBV12-4 to TRBJ2-7; D is uncertain. This CDR3 contains 14 residues. V lost 1 base and J 0 bases, leaving 7 bases between the germline ends. Written as DNA, the CDR3 is TGTGCCAGCAGTTTAGTACCAGGCTCCTACGAGCAGTACTTC. Its protein product is CASSLVPGSYEQYF.

The chain combines TRBV7-2 with TRBJ2-5; a possible D gene is TRBD1 (5 bases). Germline CDR1 and CDR2: SGHTA and FQGNSA. The V gene lost 4 bases and the J gene lost 3 bases, with 9 bases spanning the gap. The CDR3 loop spans 13 amino acids. DNA of the CDR3: TGTGCCAGCAGCTACCAGGGTAAAGAGACCCAGTACTTC. It codes for CASSYQGKETQYF.

The rearrangement uses TRBV12-3 or TRBV12-4 and TRBJ1-2; 9 positions agree with TRBD1. The trim removed 7 bases at V and 5 bases at J, leaving 11 bases unmatched. The CDR3 runs to 15 residues. The CDR3 loop reads CASTEDWDRAYGYTF. As DNA, the CDR3 is TGTGCCAGCACCGAGGACTGGGACAGGGCATATGGCTACACCTTC.

This clonotype was seen more than once but under ten times. The chain combines TRBV12-3 or TRBV12-4 with TRBJ1-2; maybe TRBD1 (5 bases). This CDR3 contains 14 residues. Deletions cut 7 bases from V and 7 bases from J, with 19 bases between. CDR3 in DNA: TGTGCCAGCAATCGAGGTGGGGGAGGAGGTGGCTACACCTTC. Protein: CASNRGGGGGGYTF.

The chain joins TRBV4-3 to TRBJ1-5; no clear D. This CDR3 comprises 14 residues. The germline gives CDR1 LGHNA, CDR2 YSLEER. The V end lost 0 bases, the J end lost 5 bases, and 8 bases lay between the germline ends. The CDR3: CASSQELRDQPQHF. CDR3 bases: TGCGCCAGCAGCCAAGAACTACGAGATCAGCCCCAGCATTTT.

The sample holds many counts of this clonotype. The CDR3: CASSVGLSNQPQHF. Written as DNA, the CDR3 is TGTGCCAGCAGCGTAGGATTAAGCAATCAGCCCCAGCATTTT. This chain joins TRBV9 and TRBJ1-5; D remains ambiguous. Germline lookup yields CDR1 SGDLS and CDR2 YYNGEE. V was clipped by 0 bases and J by 1 base, with 5 bases between them. CDR3 length: 14 residues.

The CDR3 DNA is TGTGCCAGCAGCCTCACCCCGACTAGCGGATCCTACAATGAGCAGTTCTTC. Translated, it gives CASSLTPTSGSYNEQFF. The chain uses TRBV9 and TRBJ2-1; TRBD2 agrees at 9 bases. Trimming took 4 bases from V and 1 from J; bases not matched to a gene: 9. CDR3 length: 17 residues. The germline gives CDR1 SGDLS, CDR2 YYNGEE.

This clonotype appeared many times. The chain combines TRBV5-6 with TRBJ2-2; D unclear. V was cut by 2 bases and J by 4 bases, with 6 bases left in between. Per the germline V gene, CDR1 is SGHDT and CDR2 is YYEEEE. The CDR3 spans 13 residues. The CDR3 nucleotides are TGTGCCAGCAGCTTAGGAGTCACCGGGGAGCTGTTTTTT. Protein sequence: CASSLGVTGELFF.

The sample holds a few counts of this clonotype. CDR3 residues: CASSPPSQADTQYF. The CDR3 region has the DNA TGTGCCAGCTCACCACCCTCTCAAGCAGATACGCAGTATTTT. V gene TRBV18 combines with J gene TRBJ2-3; D gene ambiguous. V was cut by 0 bases and J by 4 bases, with 8 bases left in between. This CDR3 is 14 amino acids long. CDR1 and CDR2 (germline): KGHSH, LQKENI.

In this sample, this clonotype turned up many times. The V gene is TRBV12-3 or TRBV12-4, the J gene TRBJ2-3; the match to TRBD2 covers 14 bases. CDR3 length: 16 amino acids. With 6 bases clipped from V and 8 bases from J, the junction kept 10 bases outside the gene matches. Written as DNA, the CDR3 is TGTGCCAGCAGCTCCCGGACTAGCGGGGGGCGGGGTACGCAGTATTTT. Protein: CASSSRTSGGRGTQYF.

This clonotype was counted ten times or more. The rearrangement uses TRBV20-1 and TRBJ2-2, with TRBD1 matching 8 bases. After removal of 7 bases from V and 1 base from J, the junction contained 5 bases not matched to a gene. The germline CDR1 and CDR2 sequences are DFQATT and SNEGSKA (reference sequence). This CDR3 spans 14 amino acids. The CDR3, as DNA: TGCAGTGTCCAGGGGGCTGGGAACACCGGGGAGCTGTTTTTT. Protein sequence: CSVQGAGNTGELFF.

This clonotype was recorded many times. The chain's CDR3 is CSARDFYEQYF. CDR3 in DNA: TGCAGTGCTAGAGATTTCTACGAGCAGTACTTC. The chain recombines TRBV20-1 with TRBJ2-7; D is unclear. Trimming pared 0 bases from V and 3 bases from J, leaving 3 bases between. CDR1 DFQATT and CDR2 SNEGSKA come from the germline V gene (reference sequence). The CDR3 sequence is 11 residues long.

The chain joins TRBV20-1 to TRBJ2-3, with a weak D call TRBD2 (5 bases). There are 15 residues in the CDR3. Trimming shortened V by 0 bases and J by 5 bases, and 15 bases separated the two germline ends. The V gene's germline CDR1 is DFQATT and CDR2 SNEGSKA (reference sequence). CDR3 amino acids: CSARDPASLGDTQYF. As DNA, the CDR3 is TGCAGTGCTAGAGATCCCGCTAGCCTAGGAGATACGCAGTATTTT.

This clonotype has ten or more counts. The rearrangement joins TRBV3-1 to TRBJ2-4; TRBD1 aligns across 9 bases. This CDR3 contains 15 residues. Germline lookup yields CDR1 LGHDT and CDR2 YNNKEL (reference sequence). After removal of 3 bases from V and 5 bases from J, the junction contained 5 bases not matched to a gene. CDR3 amino acids: CASSHRWTGENIQYF. CDR3 nucleotides: TGTGCCAGCAGCCACCGGTGGACAGGGGAAAACATTCAGTACTTC.

This clonotype was detected only a few times. The V and J genes are TRBV7-2 and TRBJ1-4, with D uncertain. Germline assignment: CDR1 SGHTA and CDR2 FQGNSA. With 2 bases removed from V and 0 bases from J, the gap between germline ends came to 7 bases. The CDR3 has 15 amino acids. The CDR3 reads CASSLKRATNEKLFF. The CDR3 DNA follows: TGTGCCAGCAGCTTAAAACGGGCAACTAATGAAAAACTGTTTTTT.

This clonotype showed up just a few times. V gene TRBV5-5 combines with J gene TRBJ2-5; no definite D call. V gave up 1 base and J gave up 5 bases, with 12 bases separating them. Germline CDR1 and CDR2: SGHKS and YYEKEE (reference sequence). This CDR3 is built from 14 residues. The CDR3 protein is CASSLFGRSETQYF. CDR3 coding DNA: TGTGCCAGCAGCTTGTTTGGGCGGTCGGAGACCCAGTACTTC.